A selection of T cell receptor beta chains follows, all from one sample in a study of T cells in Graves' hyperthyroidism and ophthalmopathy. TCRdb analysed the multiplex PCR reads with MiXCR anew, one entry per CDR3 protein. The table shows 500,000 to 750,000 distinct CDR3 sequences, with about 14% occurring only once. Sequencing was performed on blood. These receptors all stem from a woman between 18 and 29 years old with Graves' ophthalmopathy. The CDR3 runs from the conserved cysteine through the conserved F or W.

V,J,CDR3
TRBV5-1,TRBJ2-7,CASSLEAGPFYEQYF
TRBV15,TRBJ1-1,CATSRVPDTEAFF
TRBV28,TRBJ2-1,CASSFGTGGRGEQFF
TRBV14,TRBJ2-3,CASNQFGQSSTDTQYF
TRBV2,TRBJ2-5,CASSAGLAGGRETQYF
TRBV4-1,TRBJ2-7,CASSPPRRGGEQYF
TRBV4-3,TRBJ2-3,CASSQGGGGKGDTQYF
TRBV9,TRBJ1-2,CASTEDPTSYGYTF
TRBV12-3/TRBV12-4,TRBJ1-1,CASSLALQGYTEAFF
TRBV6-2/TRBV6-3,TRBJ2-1,CASSYPSLADSYNEQFF
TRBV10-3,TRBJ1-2,CAISEGTGNYGYTF
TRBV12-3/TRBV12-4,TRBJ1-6,CASSPYPGGGMSSYNSPLHF
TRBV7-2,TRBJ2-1,CASTIKTGGGNEQFF
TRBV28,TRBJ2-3,CASSLSGTLTQYF
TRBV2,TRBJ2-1,CASSRLAGGEQFF
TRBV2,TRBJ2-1,CASSPRLAGGPEYNEQFF
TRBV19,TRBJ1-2,CASSRDRGSYGYTF
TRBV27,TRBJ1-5,CASSLRTVVNQPQHF
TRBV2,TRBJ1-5,CASSETTGQPQHF
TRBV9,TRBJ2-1,CASSDPSGRAFHNEQFF
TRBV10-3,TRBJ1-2,CAISESADYGYTF
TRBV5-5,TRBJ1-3,CASSFSHGTGNTIYF
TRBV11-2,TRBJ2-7,CASGTGNEQYF
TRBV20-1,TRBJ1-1,CSASRPGEGEAFF
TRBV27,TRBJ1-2,CASSRAPGERLNYGYTF
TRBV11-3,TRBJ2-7,CASGVAGSYEQYF
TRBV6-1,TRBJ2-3,CASRNPLGTINTQYF